This TCR beta chain was identified during a study of blood T cells in healthy people across ages. Primers used in a second PCR of roughly 6 to 12 cycles were a sample-barcoded 5' primer and a J-beta primer mix. Every sample gave at least 2.5 million paired-end reads containing CDR3. A single record per CDR3 protein comes from TCRdb applying MiXCR to the 5' RACE reads. The repertoire holds 2 million or so distinct CDR3 sequences, with roughly 52% as singletons. The CDR3 contains 17 residues. Trimming cost V 4 bases and J 7 bases, with 22 bases left between them. The germline gives CDR1 MNHEY, CDR2 SVGAGI.

The rearrangement uses TRBV6-5 and TRBJ2-2; D assignment may be TRBD1 or TRBD2 (6 bases each). Sequenced input: blood. This sequence was found in a middle-aged woman in good health. CDR3 bases: TGTGCCAGCAGTTCAATGAGGGGGGCGGATCCGGGCGGGGAGCTGTTTTTT. Its protein is CASSSMRGADPGGELFF.